This T cell receptor (beta chain) was sequenced for a study of T cells in Graves' hyperthyroidism and ophthalmopathy. V shed 12 bases and J shed 1 base, with 6 bases lying between them. This CDR3 has 11 residues. Germline V gene lookup returns CDR1 KGHDR and CDR2 SFDVKD. TCR beta CDR3 regions were amplified from RNA. An initial round of RT-PCR targeting the TCR CDR3 relied on the HTBI primer set. Via MiXCR, TCRdb re-called the multiplex PCR reads, giving one row per CDR3 protein. The sample lists about 640,000 distinct CDR3 sequences; under 25% were seen once. General study findings and limits: Through a model of 13 V-J features, ophthalmopathy was separated from stable hyperthyroidism. Most thyroid clonotypes that were expanded above 0.001 also turned up in blood.

A 10 ml volume of fresh peripheral blood provided the PBMCs. The table lists this clonotype with many counts. Its specificity is not known. What was sequenced was blood. The receptor was derived from a young man with Graves' ophthalmopathy. The chain is built from TRBV24-1 and TRBJ1-5; D is uncertain. DNA of the CDR3: TGTGCCCCCCAAAGCAATCAGCCCCAGCATTTT. It is translated as CAPQSNQPQHF.